This T cell receptor beta chain originates from a study of blood T cells in healthy people across ages. This clonotype appeared a few times. No antigen is known for it. Study-level points and caveats: Both naive CD4+ cell counts and diversity were greater in long-lived donors than in aged donors. Donor CMV infection status was unknown, possibly confounding age-related changes in expanded clonotypes. While age rose, TCR beta diversity per million T cells dropped in a roughly linear way.

Through a sample-barcoded 5' primer and a J-beta primer mix, a second PCR was run for roughly 7 to 11 cycles. Every sample returned 2.5 million or more CDR3-containing paired-end reads. TCRdb re-called the 5' RACE reads with MiXCR, one entry per CDR3 protein. There are hundreds of thousands of distinct CDR3 sequences in the sample; about three fifths occur only once, and about 20% lies in the top ten. The material sequenced was blood. This sequence originates from a man under 40 in good health.

The CDR3 protein is CASGETGGRTDTQYF. The CDR3 bases are TGTGCCAGCGGCGAGACAGGGGGCCGGACAGATACGCAGTATTTT. The V and J genes are TRBV27 and TRBJ2-3, with 10 bases that match TRBD1. Germline trimming cut 8 bases from V and 3 bases from J; bases unmatched to any gene: 8. The CDR3 is made up of 15 amino acids. The germline gives CDR1 MNHEY, CDR2 SMNVEV (reference sequence).